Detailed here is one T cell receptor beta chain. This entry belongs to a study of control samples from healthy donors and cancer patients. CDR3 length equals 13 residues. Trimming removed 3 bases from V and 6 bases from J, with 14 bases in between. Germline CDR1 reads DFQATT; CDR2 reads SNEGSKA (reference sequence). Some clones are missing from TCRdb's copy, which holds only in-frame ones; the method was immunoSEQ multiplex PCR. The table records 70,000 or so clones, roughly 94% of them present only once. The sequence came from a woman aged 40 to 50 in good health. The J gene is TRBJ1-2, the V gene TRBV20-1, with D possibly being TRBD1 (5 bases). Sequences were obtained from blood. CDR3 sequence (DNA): TGCAGTGCTAGTGGGTGGGGGACCCATGGCTACACCTTC. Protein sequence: CSASGWGTHGYTF.